This T cell receptor (beta chain) was retrieved from a study of cytomegalovirus exposure and HLA in healthy donors. Study-wide results and limits: Within an earlier analysis, most TCR beta V segments proved productive either about 87% or about 30% of the time.

Primers included in the PCR were 60 Vbeta and 13 Jbeta primers. Sequencing was performed with immunoSEQ multiplex PCR; in TCRdb, only in-frame clones are kept and a portion is missing. Among about 150,000 clones listed, roughly 73% were seen once. Per the germline V gene, CDR1 is PRHDT and CDR2 is FYEKMQ (reference sequence). V lost 4 bases and J lost 6; bases outside the gene matches: 8. This CDR3 has 15 residues. In the case of this clone: Its antigen is unidentified.

Sequencing was performed on PBMCs. The sequence came from a woman under 30 in good health and CMV-seronegative. V and J are TRBV13 and TRBJ2-1; 8 bases match TRBD1. CDR3 in DNA: TGTGCCAGCAGCTCCCGCGGACAGGGACTCAATGAGCAGTTCTTC. Its protein product is CASSSRGQGLNEQFF.